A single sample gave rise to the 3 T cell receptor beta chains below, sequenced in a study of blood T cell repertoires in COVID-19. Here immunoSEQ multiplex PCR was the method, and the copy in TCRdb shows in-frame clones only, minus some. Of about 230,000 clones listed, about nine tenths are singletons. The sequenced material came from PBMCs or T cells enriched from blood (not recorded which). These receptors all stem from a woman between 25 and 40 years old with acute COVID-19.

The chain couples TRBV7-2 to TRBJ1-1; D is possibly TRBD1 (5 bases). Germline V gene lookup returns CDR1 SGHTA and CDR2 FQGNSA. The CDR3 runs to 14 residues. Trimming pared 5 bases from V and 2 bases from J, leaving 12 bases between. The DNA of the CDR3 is TGTGCCAGCAGCCTCAGCGGGGGTAACACTGAAGCTTTCTTT. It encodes CASSLSGGNTEAFF.

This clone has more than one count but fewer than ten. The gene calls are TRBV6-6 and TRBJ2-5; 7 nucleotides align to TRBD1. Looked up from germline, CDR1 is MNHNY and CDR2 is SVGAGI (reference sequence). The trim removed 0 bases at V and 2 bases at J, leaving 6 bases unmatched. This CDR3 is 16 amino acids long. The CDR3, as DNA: TGTGCCAGCAGTTACTCTTGGGCGACAGGGCAAGAGACCCAGTACTTC. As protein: CASSYSWATGQETQYF.

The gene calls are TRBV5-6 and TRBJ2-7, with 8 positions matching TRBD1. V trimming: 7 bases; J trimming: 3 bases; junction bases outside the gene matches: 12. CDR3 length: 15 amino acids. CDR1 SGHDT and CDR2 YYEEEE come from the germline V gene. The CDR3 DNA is TGTGCCAGCTTTGGTGGGGCAGGGGGCCGCTACGAGCAGTACTTC. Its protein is CASFGGAGGRYEQYF.